These 6 T cell receptor beta chains came from one sample sequenced in a study of Tregs in tolerant kidney transplant recipients. Measured with immunoSEQ multiplex PCR; TCRdb has only the in-frame clones, and not every one. The sample yields around 61,000 clones, more than 75% seen once. Recipients received nonmyeloablative bone marrow transplants from related graft donors, with transient mixed chimerism. This specimen was CD4+ T cells from blood (PBMCs), taken 6 months after the transplant. The receptors stem from a human patient who received a combined kidney and bone marrow transplant. The graft donor may have contributed some T cells.

The chain has TRBV5-4 and TRBJ1-2, with 7 bases aligning to TRBD1. Germline V CDR1 and CDR2: SGHNT, YYREEE (reference sequence). This CDR3 comprises 14 residues. V was clipped by 4 bases and J by 3 bases; unmatched bases: 6. The CDR3 region is CASSSRTGDYGYTF. CDR3 bases: TGTGCCAGCAGCAGCCGAACAGGGGACTATGGCTACACCTTC.

This chain links TRBV19 with TRBJ1-2, with 10 bases aligning to TRBD1. With 5 bases clipped from V and 4 bases from J, the junction kept 7 bases outside the gene matches. This CDR3 has 15 residues. Germline lookup yields CDR1 LNHDA and CDR2 SQIVND (reference sequence). CDR3 nucleotides: TGTGCCAGTAGTTTCCGGGACAGGGGAGGCTATGGCTACACCTTC. This translates into CASSFRDRGGYGYTF.

The V call is TRBV15, the J call TRBJ2-2, with 7 bases aligning to TRBD1. V lost 1 base, J lost 4 bases, and 6 bases stayed unmatched. This CDR3 comprises 16 residues. Germline CDR1 reads LNHNV; CDR2 reads YYDKDF (reference sequence). CDR3 coding DNA: TGTGCCACCAGCAGAGTCAAGGGGGCTGTCACCGGGGAGCTGTTTTTT. Amino acid sequence: CATSRVKGAVTGELFF. Full variable domain (rest looked up from reference TRBV15 and TRBJ2-2): DAMVIQNPRYQVTQFGKPVTLSCSQTLNHNVMYWYQQKSSQAPKLLFHYYDKDFNNEADTPDNFQSRRPNTSFCFLDIRSPGLGDTAMYLCATSRVKGAVTGELFFGEGSRLTVL.

The chain has TRBV28 and TRBJ1-2; D uncertain. The CDR3 is 14 amino acids. Between the trimmed V and J ends, which lost 3 bases and 4 bases, there was a span of 12 bases. Germline values: CDR1 MDHEN, CDR2 SYDVKM. The CDR3 is CASSLPRRTYGYTF. CDR3 bases: TGTGCCAGCAGTTTGCCGCGGCGTACCTATGGCTACACCTTC.

Concerning this clone: The sample holds other DNA sequences that translate to the same CDR3. The chain recombines TRBV7-6 with TRBJ2-1; D perhaps matches TRBD2 (6 bases). The V end was cut by 5 bases, the J end by 4 bases, with 9 bases between. This CDR3 region has 13 residues. Looked up from germline, CDR1 is SGHVS and CDR2 is FNYEAQ. Here the CDR3 reads CASSPGGYNEQFF. CDR3 DNA sequence: TGTGCCAGCAGCCCCGGAGGGTACAATGAGCAGTTCTTC. The whole variable domain, filled in from reference TRBV7-6 and TRBJ2-1, reads GAGVSQSPRYKVTKRGQDVALRCDPISGHVSLYWYRQALGQGPEFLTYFNYEAQQDKSGLPNDRFSAERPEGSISTLTIQRTEQRDSAMYRCASSPGGYNEQFFGPGTRLTVL.

The rearrangement joins TRBV6-1 to TRBJ2-7; D may be TRBD2 (7 bases). The CDR3 covers 15 residues. Looked up from germline, CDR1 is MNHNS and CDR2 is SASEGT. V lost 5 bases, J lost 6 bases, and 20 bases lay in between. The DNA of the CDR3 is TGTGCCAGCAGTCGCCCCGGGGGGCAGCGGTTCGAGCAGTACTTC. Translated: CASSRPGGQRFEQYF.